This T cell receptor beta chain was identified in a study of blood T cell repertoires in COVID-19. Looking at the study overall: COVID-19 samples, acute and convalescent, were from the United States, Italy and Spain. The cDNA or gDNA used as material had been derived from T cells, B-cell-depleted T cells, or PBMCs.

During active infection, Seattle patients enrolled and were then monitored through disease. In the study's own analysis: The authors estimated nucleated cell counts from reference gene primer amplification. Clones were sequenced by immunoSEQ multiplex PCR, and TCRdb holds only the in-frame ones, with some missing. V and J calls and clone size are copied from that table; D and trimming were computed from the DNA. The sample gives under 200,000 clones, about 85% of which show up once; almost 6% is in the top ten. This CDR3 has 16 residues. Germline values: CDR1 SQVTM, CDR2 ANQGSEA. Trimming at V came to 7 bases and at J to 2 bases, leaving 10 bases not matched to a gene.

The clonotype originates from a woman aged 35 to 49 with COVID-19, enrolled during active disease. V is TRBV29-1 and J is TRBJ2-2; 10 bases are shared with TRBD2. The sample taken for sequencing was peripheral blood. The CDR3 region has the DNA TGCAGCGCTGGGACTAGCGCTAAACTAAACACCGGGGAGCTGTTTTTT. Translation: CSAGTSAKLNTGELFF.